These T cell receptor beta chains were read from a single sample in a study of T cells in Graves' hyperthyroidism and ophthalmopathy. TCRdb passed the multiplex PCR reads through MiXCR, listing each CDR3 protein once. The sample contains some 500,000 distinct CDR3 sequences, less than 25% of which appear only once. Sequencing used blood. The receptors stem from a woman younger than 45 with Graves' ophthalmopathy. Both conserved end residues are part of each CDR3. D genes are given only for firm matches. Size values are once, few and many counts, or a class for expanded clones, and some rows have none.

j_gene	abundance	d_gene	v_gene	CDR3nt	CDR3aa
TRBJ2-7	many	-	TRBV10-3	TGTGCCATCAGCCGGGACCGCCAACCCTACGAGCAGTACTTC	CAISRDRQPYEQYF
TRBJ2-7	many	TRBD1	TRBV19	TGTGCCTCGAGGGGTGGACAGGGGCCCTACGAGCAGTACTTC	CASRGGQGPYEQYF
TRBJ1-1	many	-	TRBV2	TGTGCCAGCACCGGGGGTGGGGGTAGGAACACTGAAGCTTTCTTT	CASTGGGGRNTEAFF
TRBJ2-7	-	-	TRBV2	TGTGCCAGCAGACGAGGCCCCCTCTACGAGCAGTACTTC	CASRRGPLYEQYF
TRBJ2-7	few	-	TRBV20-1	TGCAGTGCTAGAGATACGGGGGCCCTCTCCTACGAGCAGTACTTC	CSARDTGALSYEQYF
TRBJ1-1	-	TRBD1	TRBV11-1	TGTGCCAGCAGCCCGGACAGGGTAATCTCCAGCACTGAAGCTTTCTTT	CASSPDRVISSTEAFF
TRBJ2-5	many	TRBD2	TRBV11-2	TGTGCCAGCAGCTTACGGGGGGAGGGACTTCAAGAGACCCAGTACTTC	CASSLRGEGLQETQYF
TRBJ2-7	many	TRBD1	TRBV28	TGTGCCAGCCTTCCTTCAAAGACAGGGGCCTACGAGCAGTACTTC	CASLPSKTGAYEQYF
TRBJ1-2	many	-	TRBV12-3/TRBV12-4	TGTGCCATTCGTCAGGACAGTAACTATGGCTACACCTTC	CAIRQDSNYGYTF
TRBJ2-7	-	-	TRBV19	TGTGCCAGTACCAAAGGGGGGCAGGTCGGATACGAACAGTACTTC	CASTKGGQVGYEQYF
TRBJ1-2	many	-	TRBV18	TGTGCCAGCTCACCAATCGACAGAAACTATGGCTACACCTTC	CASSPIDRNYGYTF
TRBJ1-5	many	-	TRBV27	TGTGCCAGCAGTCCGGCAGGGGTTGAACAGCCCCAGCATTTT	CASSPAGVEQPQHF
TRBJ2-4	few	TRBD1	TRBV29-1	TGCAGCGTCGGACAGGGCATCAAAAACATTCAGTACTTC	CSVGQGIKNIQYF
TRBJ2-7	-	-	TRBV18	TGTGCCAGCTCCCCAGACTCGAGCTTCTACGAGCAGTACTTC	CASSPDSSFYEQYF
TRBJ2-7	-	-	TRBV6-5	TGTGCCAGCAGTTACTCCGGTGGGGCTCTCGAGCAGTACTTC	CASSYSGGALEQYF
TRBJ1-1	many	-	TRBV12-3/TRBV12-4	TGTGCCAGCAGTTTAGGCGTAAACATGAACACTGAAGCTTTCTTT	CASSLGVNMNTEAFF
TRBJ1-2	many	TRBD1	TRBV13	TGTGCCAGCAGCTTACTCGGGACAGTCGCGTATGGCTACACCTTC	CASSLLGTVAYGYTF
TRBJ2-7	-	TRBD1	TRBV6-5	TGTGCCAGCAGTTACGCGGACAGGGGGTTCTACGAGCAGTACTTC	CASSYADRGFYEQYF
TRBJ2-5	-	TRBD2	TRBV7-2	TGTGCCAGCAGCTTAGGGGGGGGTCCAGATCAAGAGACCCAGTACTTC	CASSLGGGPDQETQYF
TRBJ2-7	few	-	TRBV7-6	TGTGCCAGCAGCTTAGAATCTTACGGGCAAACCTACGAGCAGTACTTC	CASSLESYGQTYEQYF
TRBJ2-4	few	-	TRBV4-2	TGTGCCAGCAGCCATTTAGGGTTAGCCAAAAACGTTCAGTACTTC	CASSHLGLAKNVQYF
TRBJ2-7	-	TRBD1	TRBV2	TGTGCCAGCACGACAGGGCTAATTCTTACCTACGAGCAGTACTTC	CASTTGLILTYEQYF
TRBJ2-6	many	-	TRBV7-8	TGTGCCAGCAGCGTTGCCAGCTCTGGGGCCAACGTCCTGACTTTC	CASSVASSGANVLTF
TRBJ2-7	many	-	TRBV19	TGTGCCAGTAGTATATCCAGAACCTACGAGCAGTACTTC	CASSISRTYEQYF
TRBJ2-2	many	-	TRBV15	TGTGCCACCAGCAGAGATTATACTACGGGAAACACCGGGGAGCTGTTTTTT	CATSRDYTTGNTGELFF